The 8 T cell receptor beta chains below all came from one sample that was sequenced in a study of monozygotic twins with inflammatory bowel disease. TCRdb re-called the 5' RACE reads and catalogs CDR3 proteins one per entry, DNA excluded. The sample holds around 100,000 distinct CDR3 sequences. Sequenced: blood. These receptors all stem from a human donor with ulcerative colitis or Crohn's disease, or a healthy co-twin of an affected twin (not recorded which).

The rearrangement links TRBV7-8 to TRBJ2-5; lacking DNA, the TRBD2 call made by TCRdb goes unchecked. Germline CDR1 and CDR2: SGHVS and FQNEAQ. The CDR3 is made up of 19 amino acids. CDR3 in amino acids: CASSLERLAGGPYEETQYF.

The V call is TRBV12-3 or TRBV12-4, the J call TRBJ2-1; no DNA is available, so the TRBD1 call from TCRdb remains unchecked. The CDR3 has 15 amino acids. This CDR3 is CASSQDRGQGNEQFF.

The CDR3 sequence: CASSPGLAAYEQYF. The chain links TRBV5-1 to TRBJ2-7; TCRdb outputs TRBD2, but without DNA this stays unchecked. The CDR3 totals 14 residues. Germline V gives CDR1 SGHRS, CDR2 YFSETQ.

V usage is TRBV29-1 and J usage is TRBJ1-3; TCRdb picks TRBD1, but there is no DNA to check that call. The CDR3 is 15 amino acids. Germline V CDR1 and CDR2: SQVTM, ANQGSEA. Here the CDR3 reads CSVSKRGRSGNTIYF.

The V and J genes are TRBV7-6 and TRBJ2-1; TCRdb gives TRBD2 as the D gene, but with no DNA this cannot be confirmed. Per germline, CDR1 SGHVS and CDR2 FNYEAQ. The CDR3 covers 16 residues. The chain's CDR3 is CASSPHLAGGLNEQFF.

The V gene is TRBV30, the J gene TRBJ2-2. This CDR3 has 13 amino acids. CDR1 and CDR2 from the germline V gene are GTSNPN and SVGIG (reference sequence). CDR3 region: CAWSAMITGELFF.

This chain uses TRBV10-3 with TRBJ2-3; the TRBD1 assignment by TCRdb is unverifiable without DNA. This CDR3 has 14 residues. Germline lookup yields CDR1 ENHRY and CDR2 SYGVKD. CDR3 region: CAIRERGGADTQYF.

CDR3 sequence: CASSVDRGRMGTEAFF. The rearrangement uses TRBV9 and TRBJ1-1; TCRdb selects TRBD1, and the lack of DNA leaves this call unchecked. Per germline, CDR1 SGDLS and CDR2 YYNGEE. The CDR3 is 16 amino acids.